Reported below is one T cell receptor (beta chain). Antigen: not known. This sample is drawn from a study of CXCR3-negative and CXCR3-positive naive CD8 T cells. General observations from the study: Relative to memory CD8+ cells, whose diversity was much lower, both naive subsets had comparably high diversity.

The CDR3 sequence is 15 residues long. The germline V gene encodes CDR1 MDHEN and CDR2 SYDVKM. Researchers reported sorting every CD8+ T cell subset in triplicate, roughly 290,000 cells per sort. The libraries of TRB cDNA were constructed through 5' RACE using UMI labels. TCRdb reanalyzed the 5' RACE reads and collapses them to one entry per CDR3 protein, without DNA. The repertoire table contains tens of thousands of distinct CDR3 sequences. Sequencing was performed on naive CXCR3- CD8+ T cells from blood. The subset: CD45RO-CCR7+CD27+CD95- naive CD8+ T cells lacking CXCR3 (TNR3-). This chain joins TRBV28 and TRBJ2-3; TCRdb indicates TRBD1, and absent DNA this call remains unverified. The TCR comes from a human donor in good health. Some clones in this sample may be carry-over from other donors' samples. The CDR3 spells CASTLWVTSTDTQYF.